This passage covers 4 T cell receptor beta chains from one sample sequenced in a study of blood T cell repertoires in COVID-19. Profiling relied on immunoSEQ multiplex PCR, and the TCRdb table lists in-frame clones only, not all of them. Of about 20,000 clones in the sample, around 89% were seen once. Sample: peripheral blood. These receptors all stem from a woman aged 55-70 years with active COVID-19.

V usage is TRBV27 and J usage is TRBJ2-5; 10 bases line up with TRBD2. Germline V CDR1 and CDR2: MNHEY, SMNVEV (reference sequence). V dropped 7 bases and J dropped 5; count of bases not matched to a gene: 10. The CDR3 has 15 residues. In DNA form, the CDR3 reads TGTGCCAGCAACGATAGCGGGGGGAGTTGGGAGACCCAGTACTTC. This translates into CASNDSGGSWETQYF.

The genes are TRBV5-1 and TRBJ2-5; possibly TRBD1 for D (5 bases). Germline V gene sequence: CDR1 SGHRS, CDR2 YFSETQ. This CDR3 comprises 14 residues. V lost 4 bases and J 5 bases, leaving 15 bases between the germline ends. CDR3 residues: CASSTGQGQETQYF. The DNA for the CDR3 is TGCGCCAGCAGCACCGGACAAGGCCAGGAGACCCAGTACTTC.

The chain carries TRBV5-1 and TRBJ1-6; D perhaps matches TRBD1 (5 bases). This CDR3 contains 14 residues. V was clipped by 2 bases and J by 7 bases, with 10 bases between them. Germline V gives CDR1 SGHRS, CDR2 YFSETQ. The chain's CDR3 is CASSLGNRNSPLHF. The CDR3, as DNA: TGCGCCAGCAGCTTAGGAAACAGGAATTCACCCCTCCACTTT.

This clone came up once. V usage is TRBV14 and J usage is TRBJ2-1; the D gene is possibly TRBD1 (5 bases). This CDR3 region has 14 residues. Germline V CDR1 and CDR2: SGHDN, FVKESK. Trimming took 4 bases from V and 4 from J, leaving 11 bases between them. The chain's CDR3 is CASSRLTGYNEQFF. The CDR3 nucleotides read TGTGCCAGCAGCCGCTTAACAGGATACAATGAGCAGTTCTTC.